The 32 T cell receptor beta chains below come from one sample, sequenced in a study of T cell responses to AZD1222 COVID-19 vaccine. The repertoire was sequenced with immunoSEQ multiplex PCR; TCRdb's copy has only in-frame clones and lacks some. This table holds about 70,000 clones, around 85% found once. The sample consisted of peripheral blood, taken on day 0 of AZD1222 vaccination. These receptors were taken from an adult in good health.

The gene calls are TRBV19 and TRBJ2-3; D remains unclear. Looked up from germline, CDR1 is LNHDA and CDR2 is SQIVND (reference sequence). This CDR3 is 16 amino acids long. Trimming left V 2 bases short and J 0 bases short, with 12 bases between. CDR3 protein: CASSIPDGRSTDTQYF. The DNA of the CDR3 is TGTGCCAGTAGTATACCGGACGGCCGTAGCACAGATACGCAGTATTTT.

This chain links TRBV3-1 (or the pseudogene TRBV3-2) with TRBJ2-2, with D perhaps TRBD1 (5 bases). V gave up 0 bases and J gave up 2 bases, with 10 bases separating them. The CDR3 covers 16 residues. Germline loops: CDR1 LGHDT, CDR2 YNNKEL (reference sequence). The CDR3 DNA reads TGTGCCAGCAGCCAAGAGCGGCAGGGTAACACCGGGGAGCTGTTTTTT. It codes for CASSQERQGNTGELFF.

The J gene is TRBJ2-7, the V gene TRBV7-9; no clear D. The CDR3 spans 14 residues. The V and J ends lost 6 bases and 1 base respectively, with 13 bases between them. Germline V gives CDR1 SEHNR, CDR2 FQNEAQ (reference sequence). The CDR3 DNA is TGTGCCAGCAGGGGCGCCGGCCTTTCCTACGAGCAGTACTTC. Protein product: CASRGAGLSYEQYF. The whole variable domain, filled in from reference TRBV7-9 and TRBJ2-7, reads DTGVSQNPRHKITKRGQNVTFRCDPISEHNRLYWYRQTLGQGPEFLTYFQNEAQLEKSRLLSDRFSAERPKGSFSTLEIQRTEQGDSAMYLCASRGAGLSYEQYFGPGTRLTVT.

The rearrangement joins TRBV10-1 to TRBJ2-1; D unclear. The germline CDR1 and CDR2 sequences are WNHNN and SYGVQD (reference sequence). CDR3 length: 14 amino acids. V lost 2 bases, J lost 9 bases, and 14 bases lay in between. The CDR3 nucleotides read TGCGCCAGCAGTGAGGATCTCTCTAGTCCTGAGCAGTTCTTC. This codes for CASSEDLSSPEQFF.

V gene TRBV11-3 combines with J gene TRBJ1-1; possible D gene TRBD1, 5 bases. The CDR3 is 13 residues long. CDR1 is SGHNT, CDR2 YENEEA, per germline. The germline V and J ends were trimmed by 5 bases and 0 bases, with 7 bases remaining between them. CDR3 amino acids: CASSQTVNTEAFF. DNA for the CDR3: TGTGCCAGCAGCCAGACAGTGAACACTGAAGCTTTCTTT.

As DNA, the CDR3 is TGTGCCAGCAGCCCAACCCGGGGTTTGAACACTGAAGCTTTCTTT. As protein: CASSPTRGLNTEAFF. This rearrangement joins TRBV5-4 to TRBJ1-1, with D unresolved. The CDR3 is 15 amino acids. The ends were cut back, 4 bases at V and 0 bases at J, with 13 bases in the middle. Germline-derived CDR1 and CDR2 are SGHNT and YYREEE (reference sequence). Full variable domain (missing parts from reference TRBV5-4 and TRBJ1-1): ETGVTQSPTHLIKTRGQQVTLRCSSQSGHNTVSWYQQALGQGPQFIFQYYREEENGRGNFPPRFSGLQFPNYSSELNVNALELDDSALYLCASSPTRGLNTEAFFGQGTRLTVV.

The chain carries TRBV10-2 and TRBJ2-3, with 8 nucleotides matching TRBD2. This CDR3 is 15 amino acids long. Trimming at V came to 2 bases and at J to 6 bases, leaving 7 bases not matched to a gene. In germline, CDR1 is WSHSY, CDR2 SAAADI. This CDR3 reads CASSEAGRVTDTQYF. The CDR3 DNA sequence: TGCGCCAGCAGTGAGGCCGGGAGGGTAACTGATACGCAGTATTTT.

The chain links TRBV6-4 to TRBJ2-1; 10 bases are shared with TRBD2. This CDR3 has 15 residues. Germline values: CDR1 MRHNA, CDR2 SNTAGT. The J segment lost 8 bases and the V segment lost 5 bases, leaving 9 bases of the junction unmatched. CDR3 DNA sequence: TGTGCCAGCAGTACGGTAGCGGGAGGTTTTCATGAGCAGTTCTTC. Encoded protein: CASSTVAGGFHEQFF.

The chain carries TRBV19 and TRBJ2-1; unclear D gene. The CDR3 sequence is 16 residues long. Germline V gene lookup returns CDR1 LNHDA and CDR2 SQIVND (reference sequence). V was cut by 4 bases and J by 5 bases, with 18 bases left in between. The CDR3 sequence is CASSTSGPRMNNEQFF. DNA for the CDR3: TGTGCCAGTAGTACCTCCGGCCCGCGGATGAACAATGAGCAGTTCTTC.

CDR3 region: CASSHRDRQVYEQYF. The CDR3 bases are TGTGCCAGCAGCCACAGGGACAGGCAAGTCTACGAGCAGTACTTC. The rearrangement links TRBV7-9 to TRBJ2-7; the match to TRBD1 covers 8 bases. Trimming cost V 5 bases and J 3 bases; bases outside gene matches: 9. CDR3 length: 15 residues. The V gene's germline CDR1 is SEHNR and CDR2 FQNEAQ (reference sequence).

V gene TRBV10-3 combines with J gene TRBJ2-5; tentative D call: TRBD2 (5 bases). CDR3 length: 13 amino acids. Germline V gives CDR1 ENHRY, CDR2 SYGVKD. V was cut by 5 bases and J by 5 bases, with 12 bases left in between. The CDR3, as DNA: TGTGCCATCAGTCGGGAAGGGTGGGAGACCCAGTACTTC. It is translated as CAISREGWETQYF.

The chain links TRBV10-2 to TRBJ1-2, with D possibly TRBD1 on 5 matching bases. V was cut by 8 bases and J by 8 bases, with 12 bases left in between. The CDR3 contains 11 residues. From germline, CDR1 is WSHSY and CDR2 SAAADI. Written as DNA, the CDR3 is TGCGCCAGCGGGGCGGGGACGGGCTACACCTTC. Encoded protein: CASGAGTGYTF.

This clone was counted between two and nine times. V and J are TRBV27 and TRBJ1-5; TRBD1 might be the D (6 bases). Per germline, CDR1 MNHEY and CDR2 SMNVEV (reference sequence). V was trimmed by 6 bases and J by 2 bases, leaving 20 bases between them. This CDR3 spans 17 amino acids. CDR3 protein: CASRPWGGLNGNQPQHF. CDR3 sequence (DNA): TGTGCCAGCAGACCCTGGGGGGGGCTTAACGGCAATCAGCCCCAGCATTTT.

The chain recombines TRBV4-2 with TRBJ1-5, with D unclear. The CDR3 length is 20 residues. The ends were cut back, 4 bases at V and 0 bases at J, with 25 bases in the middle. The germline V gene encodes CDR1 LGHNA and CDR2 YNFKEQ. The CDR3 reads CASSRHSRVSGPYSNQPQHF. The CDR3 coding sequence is TGTGCCAGCAGCCGTCACTCCCGGGTCTCGGGCCCTTATAGCAATCAGCCCCAGCATTTT.

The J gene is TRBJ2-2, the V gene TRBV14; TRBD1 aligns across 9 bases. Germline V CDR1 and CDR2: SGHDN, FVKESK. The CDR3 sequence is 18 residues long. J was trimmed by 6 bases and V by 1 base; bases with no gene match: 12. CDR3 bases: TGTGCCAGCAGCCAAGCTTTACGAAAACAGGGGGCTTCCGGGGAGCTGTTTTTT. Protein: CASSQALRKQGASGELFF.

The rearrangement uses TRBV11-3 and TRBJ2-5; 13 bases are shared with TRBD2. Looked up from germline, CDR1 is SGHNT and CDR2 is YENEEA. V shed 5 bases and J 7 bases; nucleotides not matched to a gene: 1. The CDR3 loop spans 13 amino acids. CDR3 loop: CASSRTSGGTQYF. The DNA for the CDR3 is TGTGCCAGCAGCCGGACTAGCGGGGGGACCCAGTACTTC.

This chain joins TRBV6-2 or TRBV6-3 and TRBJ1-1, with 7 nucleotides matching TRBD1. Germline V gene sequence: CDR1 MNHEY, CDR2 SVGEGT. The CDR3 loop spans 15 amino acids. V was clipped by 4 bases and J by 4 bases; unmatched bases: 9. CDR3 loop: CASSWGTASITEAFF. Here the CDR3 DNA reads TGTGCCAGCAGTTGGGGGACAGCTTCGATCACTGAAGCTTTCTTT.

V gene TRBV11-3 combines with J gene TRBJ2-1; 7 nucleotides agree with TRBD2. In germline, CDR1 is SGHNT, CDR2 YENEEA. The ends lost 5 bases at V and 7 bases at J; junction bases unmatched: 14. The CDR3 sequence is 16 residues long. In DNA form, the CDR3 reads TGTGCCAGCAGCGTAGCCCCCGGGGGGTTTACGAATGAGCAGTTCTTC. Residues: CASSVAPGGFTNEQFF. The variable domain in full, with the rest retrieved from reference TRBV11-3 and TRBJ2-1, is EAGVVQSPRYKIIEKKQPVAFWCNPISGHNTLYWYLQNLGQGPELLIRYENEEAVDDSQLPKDRFSAERLKGVDSTLKIQPAELGDSAVYLCASSVAPGGFTNEQFFGPGTRLTVL.

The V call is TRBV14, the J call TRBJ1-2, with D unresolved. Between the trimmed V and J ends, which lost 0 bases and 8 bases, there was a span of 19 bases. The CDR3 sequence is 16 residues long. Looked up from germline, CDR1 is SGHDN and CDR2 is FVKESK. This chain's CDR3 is CASSQDREATPRGYTF. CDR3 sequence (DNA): TGTGCCAGCAGCCAAGATCGGGAGGCCACCCCTAGGGGCTACACCTTC. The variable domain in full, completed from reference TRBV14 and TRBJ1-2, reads EAGVTQFPSHSVIEKGQTVTLRCDPISGHDNLYWYRRVMGKEIKFLLHFVKESKQDESGMPNNRFLAERTGGTYSTLKVQPAELEDSGVYFCASSQDREATPRGYTFGSGTRLTVV.

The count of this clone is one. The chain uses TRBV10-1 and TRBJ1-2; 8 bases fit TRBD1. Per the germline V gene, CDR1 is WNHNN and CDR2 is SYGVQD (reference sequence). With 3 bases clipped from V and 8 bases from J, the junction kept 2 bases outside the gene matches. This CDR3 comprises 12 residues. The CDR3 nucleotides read TGCGCCAGCAGTGACCAGGGGGCAGGCTACACCTTC. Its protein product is CASSDQGAGYTF.

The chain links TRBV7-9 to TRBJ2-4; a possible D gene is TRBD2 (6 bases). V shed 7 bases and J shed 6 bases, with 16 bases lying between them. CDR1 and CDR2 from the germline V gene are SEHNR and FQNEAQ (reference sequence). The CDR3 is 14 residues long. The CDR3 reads CASTPLGRGNIQYF. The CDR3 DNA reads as TGTGCCAGCACCCCCCTTGGGCGGGGAAACATTCAGTACTTC. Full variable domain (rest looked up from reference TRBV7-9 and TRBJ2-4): DTGVSQNPRHKITKRGQNVTFRCDPISEHNRLYWYRQTLGQGPEFLTYFQNEAQLEKSRLLSDRFSAERPKGSFSTLEIQRTEQGDSAMYLCASTPLGRGNIQYFGAGTRLSVL.

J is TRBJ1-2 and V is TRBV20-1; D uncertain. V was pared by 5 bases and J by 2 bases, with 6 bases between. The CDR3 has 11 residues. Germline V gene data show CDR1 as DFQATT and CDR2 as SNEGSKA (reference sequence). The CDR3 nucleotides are TGCAGTGCTCCGACGAACTATGGCTACACCTTC. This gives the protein CSAPTNYGYTF.

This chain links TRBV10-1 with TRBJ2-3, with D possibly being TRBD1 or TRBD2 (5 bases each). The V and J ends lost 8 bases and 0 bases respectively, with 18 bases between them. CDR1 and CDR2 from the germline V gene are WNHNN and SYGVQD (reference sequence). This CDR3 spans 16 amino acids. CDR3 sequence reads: CASSAGTSASTDTQYF. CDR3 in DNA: TGCGCCAGCTCGGCCGGGACGTCGGCTAGCACAGATACGCAGTATTTT.

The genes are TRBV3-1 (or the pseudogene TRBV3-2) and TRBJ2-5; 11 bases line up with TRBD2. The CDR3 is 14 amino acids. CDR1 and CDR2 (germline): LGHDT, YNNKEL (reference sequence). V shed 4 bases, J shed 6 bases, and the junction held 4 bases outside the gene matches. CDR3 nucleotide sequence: TGTGCCAGCAGCCTACGACTAGCGGGAAAGACCCAGTACTTC. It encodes CASSLRLAGKTQYF.

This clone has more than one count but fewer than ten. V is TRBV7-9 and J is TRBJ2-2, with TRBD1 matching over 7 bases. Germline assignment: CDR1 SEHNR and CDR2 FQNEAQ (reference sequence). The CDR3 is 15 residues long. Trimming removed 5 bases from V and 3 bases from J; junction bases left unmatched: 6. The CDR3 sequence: CASSPGQRDTGELFF. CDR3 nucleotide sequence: TGTGCCAGCAGCCCGGGACAGAGAGACACCGGGGAGCTGTTTTTT.

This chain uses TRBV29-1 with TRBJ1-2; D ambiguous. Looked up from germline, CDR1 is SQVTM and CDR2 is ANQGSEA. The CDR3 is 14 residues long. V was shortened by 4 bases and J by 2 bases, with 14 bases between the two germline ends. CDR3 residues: CSVAGRAKNYGYTF. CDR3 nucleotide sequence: TGCAGCGTTGCCGGGAGGGCCAAGAACTATGGCTACACCTTC. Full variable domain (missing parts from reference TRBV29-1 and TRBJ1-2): SAVISQKPSRDICQRGTSLTIQCQVDSQVTMMFWYRQQPGQSLTLIATANQGSEATYESGFVIDKFPISRPNLTFSTLTVSNMSPEDSSIYLCSVAGRAKNYGYTFGSGTRLTVV.

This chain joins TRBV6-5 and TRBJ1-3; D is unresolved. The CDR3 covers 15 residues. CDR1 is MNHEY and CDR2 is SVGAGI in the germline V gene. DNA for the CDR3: TGTGCTTGCCGCCTGGGAAGCAACTCTGGAAACACCATATATTTT. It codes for CACRLGSNSGNTIYF.

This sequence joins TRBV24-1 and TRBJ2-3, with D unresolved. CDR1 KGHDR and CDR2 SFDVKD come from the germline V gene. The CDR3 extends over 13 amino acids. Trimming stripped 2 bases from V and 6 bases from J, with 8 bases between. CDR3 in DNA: TGTGCCACCAGTGATTCCGGGTCTGATACGCAGTATTTT. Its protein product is CATSDSGSDTQYF.

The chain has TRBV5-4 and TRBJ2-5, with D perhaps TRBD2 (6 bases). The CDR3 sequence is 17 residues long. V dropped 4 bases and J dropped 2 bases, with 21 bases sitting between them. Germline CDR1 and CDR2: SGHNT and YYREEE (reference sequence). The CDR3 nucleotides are TGTGCCAGCAGCGCGGGAAGGAGTGCGGGGCTTCAAGAGACCCAGTACTTC. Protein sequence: CASSAGRSAGLQETQYF. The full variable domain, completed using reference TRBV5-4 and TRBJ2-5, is ETGVTQSPTHLIKTRGQQVTLRCSSQSGHNTVSWYQQALGQGPQFIFQYYREEENGRGNFPPRFSGLQFPNYSSELNVNALELDDSALYLCASSAGRSAGLQETQYFGPGTRLLVL.

The CDR3 nucleotides are TGTGCCAGTAGCCACCCGGGACAGGGGTTCACCGGGGAGCTGTTTTTT. This codes for CASSHPGQGFTGELFF. This chain connects TRBV19 to TRBJ2-2, with 10 nucleotides matching TRBD1. The CDR3 is 16 residues long. Unmatched junction bases numbered 8, after V lost 6 bases and J lost 4 bases. Germline CDR1 is LNHDA and CDR2 is SQIVND (reference sequence). The full variable domain, completed using reference TRBV19 and TRBJ2-2, is DGGITQSPKYLFRKEGQNVTLSCEQNLNHDAMYWYRQDPGQGLRLIYYSQIVNDFQKGDIAEGYSVSREKKESFPLTVTSAQKNPTAFYLCASSHPGQGFTGELFFGEGSRLTVL.

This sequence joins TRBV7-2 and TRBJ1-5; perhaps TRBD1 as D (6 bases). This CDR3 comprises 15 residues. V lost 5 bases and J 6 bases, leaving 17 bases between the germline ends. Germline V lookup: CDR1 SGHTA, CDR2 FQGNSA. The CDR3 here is CASSPSGTTAQPQHF. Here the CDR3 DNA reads TGTGCCAGCAGCCCATCCGGGACAACTGCTCAGCCCCAGCATTTT. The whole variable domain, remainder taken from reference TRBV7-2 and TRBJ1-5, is GAGVSQSPSNKVTEKGKDVELRCDPISGHTALYWYRQSLGQGLEFLIYFQGNSAPDKSGLPSDRFSAERTGGSVSTLTIQRTQQEDSAVYLCASSPSGTTAQPQHFGDGTRLSIL.

CDR3 loop: CAISGLAGDQETQYF. CDR3 nucleotide sequence: TGTGCCATCAGTGGACTAGCGGGAGACCAAGAGACCCAGTACTTC. The genes are TRBV10-3 and TRBJ2-5, with TRBD2 matching 12 bases. This CDR3 region has 15 residues. J was trimmed by 0 bases and V by 4 bases; bases with no gene match: 0. CDR1 is ENHRY, CDR2 SYGVKD, per germline.